This T cell receptor (beta chain) was obtained from a study of graft-versus-host responses after intestinal transplantation. Remarks on this clone: As yet, its antigen is unknown.

Trimming cost V 0 bases and J 0 bases, with 10 bases left between them. This CDR3 spans 16 amino acids. The V gene's germline CDR1 is SGHNT and CDR2 YYREEE (reference sequence). Measured with immunoSEQ multiplex PCR; TCRdb has only the in-frame clones, and not every one. The sample yields about 89,000 clones, about 95% seen once. Findings of the study overall: Detection of GvH clones occurred in recipient marrow, and some had their first appearance in ileum or blood.

The V call is TRBV5-4, the J call TRBJ1-3; D call uncertain. The origin of this receptor is a human donor who was the organ donor for an intestinal transplant. Sequenced material: unstimulated CD4+ T cells sorted from spleen or lymph node cells, taken before transplant. The DNA of the CDR3 is TGTGCCAGCAGCTTGGCCGGGCCAGTCTCTGGAAACACCATATATTTT. Translated, it gives CASSLAGPVSGNTIYF. Drawing the rest from reference TRBV5-4 and TRBJ1-3, the complete variable domain is ETGVTQSPTHLIKTRGQQVTLRCSSQSGHNTVSWYQQALGQGPQFIFQYYREEENGRGNFPPRFSGLQFPNYSSELNVNALELDDSALYLCASSLAGPVSGNTIYFGEGSWLTVV.